The 29 T cell receptor beta chains presented below share a single source sample, sequenced in a study of T cells after yellow fever vaccination (dated by TCRdb to about 2019). The protocol used for the library was 5' RACE. Sequencer: Illumina HiSeq 2500. TCRdb handled the public reads itself, with Q25 trimming in fastp and clone calling in MiXCR, and kept productive beta chains. Each entry is one CDR3 protein sequence, shown with its most common DNA and genes. This sample comprises roughly 250,000 distinct CDR3 sequences, 10% to 15% of them detected only once. The ten largest clones represent 0.4% to 0.55% of the sample. In the paper's terms, the treatment or condition label means: live attenuated yellow fever vaccine strain. This specimen consisted of CD4+ T cells sorted from PBMCs, obtained 45 days after the yellow fever booster vaccination. The receptor set was obtained from a man in his thirties or forties who received the YFV17D yellow fever vaccine.

This chain uses TRBV5-6 with TRBJ2-6; 10 positions match TRBD1. There are 17 residues in the CDR3. Germline CDR1 and CDR2: SGHDT and YYEEEE. Germline trimming cut 4 bases from V and 2 bases from J; bases unmatched to any gene: 6. CDR3 loop: CASSRGTGEAGANVLTF. CDR3 nucleotides: TGTGCCAGCAGCCGAGGGACAGGGGAGGCTGGGGCCAACGTCCTGACTTTC.

A few counts support this clonotype. The rearrangement joins TRBV10-3 to TRBJ2-7; D might be TRBD2 (6 bases). Germline V CDR1 and CDR2: ENHRY, SYGVKD. Trimming cost V 6 bases and J 5 bases, with 17 bases left between them. The CDR3 has 14 residues. The CDR3 DNA reads as TGTGCCATCAGATCGGGACTTCTATTCCACGAGCAGTACTTC. It yields the protein CAIRSGLLFHEQYF.

The sample holds a few counts of this clonotype. The chain links TRBV29-1 to TRBJ2-7, with 8 positions matching TRBD2. The CDR3 is 12 amino acids. With V trimmed by 4 bases and J by 7 bases, 6 bases remained unmatched. Germline V gene sequence: CDR1 SQVTM, CDR2 ANQGSEA. CDR3 nucleotides: TGCAGCGTTGCAGCGGGAGATAGAGAGCAGTACTTC. As protein: CSVAAGDREQYF.

The V gene is TRBV29-1, the J gene TRBJ2-1; tentatively, D is TRBD1 (5 bases). Per the germline V gene, CDR1 is SQVTM and CDR2 is ANQGSEA. Trimming took off 4 bases at V and 0 bases at J, with 7 bases between the two ends. The CDR3 has 13 residues. CDR3 sequence reads: CSVVGDSYNEQFF. Here the CDR3 DNA reads TGCAGCGTTGTAGGGGACTCCTACAATGAGCAGTTCTTC.

This clonotype was found a few times. This rearrangement joins TRBV5-1 to TRBJ2-2; D is ambiguous. Trimming shortened V by 0 bases and J by 5 bases, and 11 bases separated the two germline ends. The CDR3 spans 15 residues. Germline assignment: CDR1 SGHRS and CDR2 YFSETQ. This CDR3 reads CASSLAELLTGELFF. The DNA of the CDR3 is TGCGCCAGCAGCTTGGCCGAACTTTTAACCGGGGAGCTGTTTTTT.

This clonotype was seen only a few times. The chain links TRBV7-9 to TRBJ2-1, with D possibly matching TRBD2 (6 bases). The CDR3 has 11 amino acids. V lost 5 bases, J lost 15 bases, and 14 bases lay in between. Germline-derived CDR1 and CDR2 are SEHNR and FQNEAQ (reference sequence). CDR3 sequence: CASSPRLGRFF. CDR3 in DNA: TGTGCCAGCAGCCCTCGACTAGGTCGGTTCTTC. Based on the CDR3 plus reference TRBV7-9 and TRBJ2-1, the full variable domain is DTGVSQNPRHKITKRGQNVTFRCDPISEHNRLYWYRQTLGQGPEFLTYFQNEAQLEKSRLLSDRFSAERPKGSFSTLEIQRTEQGDSAMYLCASSPRLGRFFGPGTRLTVL.

This clonotype was found a few times. J is TRBJ2-5 and V is TRBV5-1; D unclear. Trimming removed 4 bases from V and 2 bases from J, with 12 bases in between. CDR1 SGHRS and CDR2 YFSETQ come from the germline V gene. The CDR3 contains 14 residues. CDR3 region: CASSMGWDQETQYF. Here the CDR3 DNA reads TGCGCCAGCAGCATGGGATGGGATCAAGAGACCCAGTACTTC.

This clonotype was counted between two and nine times. The chain recombines TRBV5-1 with TRBJ2-2, with D uncertain. There are 13 residues in the CDR3. With 0 bases removed from V and 6 bases from J, the gap between germline ends came to 6 bases. Germline values: CDR1 SGHRS, CDR2 YFSETQ. CDR3 coding DNA: TGCGCCAGCAGCTTGGGAGGTCCCGGGGAGCTGTTTTTT. Protein sequence: CASSLGGPGELFF.

This clonotype was counted many times. The V gene is TRBV6-4, the J gene TRBJ2-1; the match to TRBD2 covers 10 bases. Germline V lookup: CDR1 MRHNA, CDR2 SNTAGT. Trimming took 8 bases from V and 6 from J; bases not matched to a gene: 7. CDR3 length: 14 amino acids. Here the CDR3 DNA reads TGTGCCAGCGGAGTAGCGGGAGGAATCAATGAGCAGTTCTTC. Translation gives CASGVAGGINEQFF.

This clonotype has a handful of counts. V and J are TRBV20-1 and TRBJ2-3; 11 bases are a match to TRBD2. The CDR3 consists of 15 residues. V was clipped by 4 bases and J by 7 bases; unmatched bases: 10. Germline V lookup: CDR1 DFQATT, CDR2 SNEGSKA (reference sequence). The CDR3 bases are TGCAGTGCTAACCCCGGGCTAGCGGGAGGTAATACGCAGTATTTT. Amino acid sequence: CSANPGLAGGNTQYF.

This clonotype was observed a few times. The DNA for the CDR3 is TGTGCCAGCAGCTTAGGCACCCTGCGGAGCTCCTACAATGAGCAGTTCTTC. Its protein is CASSLGTLRSSYNEQFF. The V gene is TRBV7-9, the J gene TRBJ2-1, with no clear D. This CDR3 spans 17 amino acids. V shed 1 base and J shed 0 bases, with 13 bases lying between them. Germline V CDR1 and CDR2: SEHNR, FQNEAQ (reference sequence).

This clonotype was seen a few times. V gene TRBV28 combines with J gene TRBJ2-1; a weak D match, TRBD1 (6 bases). V dropped 6 bases and J dropped 7 bases, with 16 bases sitting between them. This CDR3 spans 14 amino acids. Germline values: CDR1 MDHEN, CDR2 SYDVKM. CDR3 bases: TGTGCCAGCAGCCCCAACAGGGCTTCGAATGAGCAGTTCTTC. It specifies CASSPNRASNEQFF.

The chain recombines TRBV12-3 or TRBV12-4 with TRBJ2-1; 8 bases agree with TRBD2. V was pared by 7 bases and J by 8 bases, with 10 bases of the junction left unmatched. This CDR3 contains 14 residues. The DNA of the CDR3 is TGTGCCAGCACAAGAGCAGCGGGAGTCCATGAGCAGTTCTTC. It specifies CASTRAAGVHEQFF.

There are a few counts of this clonotype. This chain links TRBV15 with TRBJ2-2; 7 bases agree with TRBD2. This CDR3 comprises 17 residues. CDR1 and CDR2 (germline): LNHNV, YYDKDF (reference sequence). V lost 0 bases, J lost 1 base, and 5 bases stayed unmatched. Written as DNA, the CDR3 is TGTGCCACCAGCAGAGATGTAACTAGCGTGAACACCGGGGAGCTGTTTTTT. It codes for CATSRDVTSVNTGELFF.

The genes are TRBV12-3 or TRBV12-4 and TRBJ2-1; 8 bases match TRBD1. Trimming removed 0 bases from V and 2 bases from J; junction bases left unmatched: 6. The CDR3 totals 17 residues. CDR3 nucleotides: TGTGCCAGCAGTTTAGCGGCAGGGGGCCAAGCCTACAATGAGCAGTTCTTC. Translating it yields CASSLAAGGQAYNEQFF.

V gene TRBV7-9 combines with J gene TRBJ2-2; weak D call: TRBD1 (7 bases). The CDR3 has 13 residues. Per germline, CDR1 SEHNR and CDR2 FQNEAQ (reference sequence). Deletions cut 8 bases from V and 8 bases from J, with 15 bases between. CDR3 sequence (DNA): TGTGCCAGCTCGCGGGACAGCCCTGGGGAGCTGTTTTTT. Translating it yields CASSRDSPGELFF.

This clonotype showed up just a few times. This rearrangement joins TRBV20-1 to TRBJ2-4, with 11 bases aligning to TRBD2. The CDR3 covers 16 residues. Germline V gene sequence: CDR1 DFQATT, CDR2 SNEGSKA (reference sequence). The junction had 14 bases not matched to a gene; V was cut back by 5 bases and J by 8 bases. CDR3 in DNA: TGCAGTGCTGCGACTAGCGGGATTACGGGGGGGGACATTCAGTACTTC. The encoded protein is CSAATSGITGGDIQYF.

The chain joins TRBV18 to TRBJ2-7; tentatively, D is TRBD1 (5 bases). The CDR3 runs to 14 residues. V was cut by 11 bases and J by 2 bases, with 19 bases left in between. Germline CDR1 and CDR2: KGHSH and LQKENI. DNA for the CDR3: TGTGCCGGATACTTTGACAGTGGCACCTACGAGCAGTACTTC. It specifies CAGYFDSGTYEQYF. The variable domain in full, completed from reference TRBV18 and TRBJ2-7, reads NAGVMQNPRHLVRRRGQEARLRCSPMKGHSHVYWYRQLPEEGLKFMVYLQKENIIDESGMPKERFSAEFPKEGPSILRIQQVVRGDSAAYFCAGYFDSGTYEQYFGPGTRLTVT.

This clonotype showed up just a few times. The genes are TRBV6-2 or TRBV6-3 and TRBJ2-4; tentatively, D is TRBD1 or TRBD2 (6 bases each). Germline loops: CDR1 MNHEY, CDR2 SVGEGT. V lost 0 bases and J lost 10, with 31 bases in between. This CDR3 is built from 20 residues. Written as DNA, the CDR3 is TGTGCCAGCAGTTACTCCCCGGCTCCTTCCGTGGGGGCGGGGTCCCCTATTCAGTACTTC. Encoded protein: CASSYSPAPSVGAGSPIQYF.

The chain couples TRBV18 to TRBJ2-2; 8 positions match TRBD2. CDR1 KGHSH and CDR2 LQKENI come from the germline V gene. The V gene end was trimmed by 5 bases and the J gene end by 6 bases; junction bases not matched to a gene: 11. The CDR3 runs 16 residues. The CDR3 nucleotides read TGTGCCAGCTCAGGAGGTGCGGGAGGAGATGCCGGGGAGCTGTTTTTT. As protein: CASSGGAGGDAGELFF.

This chain uses TRBV29-1 with TRBJ2-7, with D perhaps given as TRBD1 or TRBD2 (5 bases each). Germline values: CDR1 SQVTM, CDR2 ANQGSEA. This CDR3 region has 15 residues. Trimming shortened V by 6 bases and J by 3 bases, and 21 bases separated the two germline ends. Here the CDR3 DNA reads TGCAGCGTAGAGGGGACCCCACCCAACCTCTACGAGCAGTACTTC. This encodes CSVEGTPPNLYEQYF.

This clonotype was seen a few times. This chain connects TRBV9 to TRBJ2-7; D call uncertain. V lost 3 bases, J lost 6 bases, and 16 bases lay in between. Germline V CDR1 and CDR2: SGDLS, YYNGEE. The CDR3 is 14 amino acids. DNA of the CDR3: TGTGCCAGCAGCGCCTCGACCTGGGAAACCGAGCAGTACTTC. It encodes CASSASTWETEQYF.

The chain combines TRBV11-3 with TRBJ2-7, with 10 positions matching TRBD2. V dropped 1 base and J dropped 5; count of bases not matched to a gene: 8. This CDR3 spans 16 amino acids. From germline, CDR1 is SGHNT and CDR2 YENEEA. CDR3 sequence reads: CASSLGAGGRRDEQYF. Here the CDR3 DNA reads TGTGCCAGCAGCTTAGGAGCGGGAGGGCGACGGGACGAGCAGTACTTC.

This clonotype was seen only a few times. V gene TRBV7-8 combines with J gene TRBJ1-4; D gene uncertain. Germline V lookup: CDR1 SGHVS, CDR2 FQNEAQ. Trimming pared 3 bases from V and 5 bases from J, leaving 13 bases between. The CDR3 runs to 15 residues. In DNA, the CDR3 is TGTGCCAGCAGCTTCAACACCGGCTCGAATGAAAAACTGTTTTTT. It is translated as CASSFNTGSNEKLFF.

This clonotype appeared a few times. V is TRBV9 and J is TRBJ2-2, with no clear D. Trimming took off 0 bases at V and 1 base at J, with 7 bases between the two ends. The germline V gene encodes CDR1 SGDLS and CDR2 YYNGEE. This CDR3 region has 15 residues. In DNA, the CDR3 is TGTGCCAGCAGCGTAGCACCAAAGAACACCGGGGAGCTGTTTTTT. Amino acid sequence: CASSVAPKNTGELFF.

The chain employs TRBV7-3 and TRBJ2-7, with D uncertain. Germline V CDR1 and CDR2: SGHTA, FQGTGA. Trimming removed 5 bases at V and 3 bases at J, with 20 bases between. The CDR3 extends over 16 amino acids. The CDR3 here is CASSTPLLSWDYEQYF. CDR3 nucleotide sequence: TGTGCCAGCAGCACTCCATTACTAAGCTGGGACTACGAGCAGTACTTC.

Only a few counts were recorded for this clonotype. The chain uses TRBV7-2 and TRBJ2-5, with 8 bases identical to TRBD2. The CDR3 is 16 residues long. Trimming took 2 bases from V and 5 from J; bases not matched to a gene: 10. Germline CDR1 is SGHTA and CDR2 is FQGNSA. The CDR3 nucleotides read TGTGCCAGCAGCTTATCCGGCGGGAGGAGGGGGGAGACCCAGTACTTC. Translating it yields CASSLSGGRRGETQYF.

The chain employs TRBV6-5 and TRBJ2-7; 9 nucleotides agree with TRBD2. Germline V gene sequence: CDR1 MNHEY, CDR2 SVGAGI. Trimming took 6 bases from V and 8 from J; bases not matched to a gene: 5. CDR3 size: 12 residues. The CDR3, as DNA: TGTGCCAGCAGGTTGACTAGCGGAAAGCAGTACTTC. Its translation is CASRLTSGKQYF.

This clonotype was seen many times. The V and J genes are TRBV5-1 and TRBJ2-1; 7 positions agree with TRBD1. CDR1 and CDR2 from the germline V gene are SGHRS and YFSETQ. V trimming: 8 bases; J trimming: 0 bases; junction bases outside the gene matches: 5. This CDR3 region has 14 residues. The CDR3 protein is CASIRDSSYNEQFF. The DNA for the CDR3 is TGCGCCAGTATCCGGGACAGCTCCTACAATGAGCAGTTCTTC.